This T cell receptor (beta chain) was sequenced for a study of shared clonotypes between healthy human individuals. Study information: Used for every donor were three CD4 naive, three CD4 memory, two CD8 naive and one CD8 memory plate.

The assay was run at deep level. The repertoire was sequenced with immunoSEQ multiplex PCR; TCRdb's copy has only in-frame clones and lacks some. Of about 92,000 clones in the sample, almost 70% were seen once. This clone was observed a handful of times. Its antigen is still unknown. CDR1 SQVTM and CDR2 ANQGSEA come from the germline V gene. Losses at the gene ends were 3 bases for V and 2 bases for J; bases not matched to a gene: 13. CDR3 length equals 17 residues. Study-level results: In having few donors, the study represented limited genetic and exposure-history diversity.

V usage is TRBV29-1 and J usage is TRBJ2-3; 8 bases map to TRBD2. Material for sequencing was memory CD8+ T cells sorted from blood. Subset of the sample: CD45RO+ cells pooled with CCR7-negative TemRA cells. The TCR comes from a man younger than 40 in good health. The CDR3 loop is CSVDGAGADDSTDTQYF. The CDR3, as DNA: TGCAGCGTTGATGGAGCGGGAGCGGATGATTCCACAGATACGCAGTATTTT.